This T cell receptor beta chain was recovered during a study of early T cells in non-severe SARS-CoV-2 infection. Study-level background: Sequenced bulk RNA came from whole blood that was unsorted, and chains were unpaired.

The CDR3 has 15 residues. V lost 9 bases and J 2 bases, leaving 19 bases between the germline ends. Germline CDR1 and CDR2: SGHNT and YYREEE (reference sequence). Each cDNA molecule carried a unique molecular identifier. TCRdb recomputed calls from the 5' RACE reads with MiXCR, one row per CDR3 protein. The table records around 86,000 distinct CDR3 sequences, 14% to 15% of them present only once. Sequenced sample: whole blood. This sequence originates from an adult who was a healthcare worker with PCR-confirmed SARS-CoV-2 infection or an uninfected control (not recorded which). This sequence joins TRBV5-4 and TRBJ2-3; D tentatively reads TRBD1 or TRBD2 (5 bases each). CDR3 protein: CATMTGRKVTDTQYF. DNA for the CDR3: TGTGCCACGATGACGGGACGGAAGGTCACAGATACGCAGTATTTT. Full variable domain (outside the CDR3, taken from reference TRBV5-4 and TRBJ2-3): ETGVTQSPTHLIKTRGQQVTLRCSSQSGHNTVSWYQQALGQGPQFIFQYYREEENGRGNFPPRFSGLQFPNYSSELNVNALELDDSALYLCATMTGRKVTDTQYFGPGTRLTVL.